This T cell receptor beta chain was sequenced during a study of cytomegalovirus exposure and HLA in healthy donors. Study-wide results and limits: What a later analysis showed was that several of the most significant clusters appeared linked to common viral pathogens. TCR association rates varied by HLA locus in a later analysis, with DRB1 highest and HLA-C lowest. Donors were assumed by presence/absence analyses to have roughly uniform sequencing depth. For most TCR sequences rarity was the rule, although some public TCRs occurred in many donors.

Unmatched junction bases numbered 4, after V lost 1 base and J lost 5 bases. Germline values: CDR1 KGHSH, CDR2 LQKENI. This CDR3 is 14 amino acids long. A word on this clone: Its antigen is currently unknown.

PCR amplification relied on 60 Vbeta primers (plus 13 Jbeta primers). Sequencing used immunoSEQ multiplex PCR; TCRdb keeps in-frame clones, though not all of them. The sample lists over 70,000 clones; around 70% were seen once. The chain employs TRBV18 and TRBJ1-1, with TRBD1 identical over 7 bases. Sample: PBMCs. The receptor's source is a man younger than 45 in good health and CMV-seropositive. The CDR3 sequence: CASSPQGAETEAFF. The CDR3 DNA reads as TGTGCCAGCTCACCACAGGGGGCTGAGACTGAAGCTTTCTTT.